These 26 T cell receptor beta chains share one sample of origin, sequenced in a study of T cell repertoires in cytomegalovirus infection. In TCRdb, the reads were re-called with MiXCR into one record per CDR3 protein. This sample has 300,000 to 400,000 distinct CDR3 sequences; around a quarter occur once, and the top ten carry about 14%. Antigens for these TCRs are unknown. This sample comprised cultured PBMCs, obtained from culture after CMV antigen stimulation. These receptors originate from a human donor in good health (CMV status not recorded). Some clones in this sample may be carry-over from other donors' samples.

V is TRBV7-6 and J is TRBJ1-3; no reliable D call. The V gene lost 5 bases and the J gene lost 2 bases, with 10 bases spanning the gap. This CDR3 comprises 14 residues. Germline assignment: CDR1 SGHVS and CDR2 FNYEAQ. In DNA, the CDR3 is TGTGCCAGCAGCCCTACCCTGCCTGGAAACACCATATATTTT. This codes for CASSPTLPGNTIYF.

The sample holds one count of this clonotype. This chain links TRBV6-5 with TRBJ2-2; 7 nucleotides agree with TRBD2. This CDR3 is built from 13 residues. Germline V gives CDR1 MNHEY, CDR2 SVGAGI. J was trimmed by 5 bases and V by 8 bases; bases with no gene match: 5. The CDR3 protein is CASGRANTGELFF. The CDR3 region has the DNA TGTGCCAGCGGGAGGGCCAATACCGGGGAGCTGTTTTTT.

This chain links TRBV6-1 with TRBJ2-1, with TRBD2 identical over 10 bases. V gave up 6 bases and J gave up 2 bases; unmatched junction bases: 4. The germline V gene encodes CDR1 MNHNS and CDR2 SASEGT. This CDR3 comprises 15 residues. The CDR3 nucleotides read TGTGCCAGCAGCCAAGCGGGAGGGGCCTACAATGAGCAGTTCTTC. Its translation: CASSQAGGAYNEQFF.

The chain carries TRBV7-2 and TRBJ1-1; D is unclear. Germline values: CDR1 SGHTA, CDR2 FQGNSA. This CDR3 region has 13 residues. The ends were cut back, 1 base at V and 7 bases at J, with 10 bases in the middle. The CDR3 here is CASSLETVVEAFF. CDR3 coding DNA: TGTGCCAGCAGCTTAGAGACGGTCGTTGAAGCTTTCTTT.

The rearrangement joins TRBV7-2 to TRBJ2-2; no clear D. Germline V CDR1 and CDR2: SGHTA, FQGNSA. There are 13 residues in the CDR3. Trimming cost V 5 bases and J 3 bases, with 7 bases left between them. The CDR3 region has the DNA TGTGCCAGCAGCCCGGCCTACACCGGGGAGCTGTTTTTT. Translated: CASSPAYTGELFF. The complete variable domain, with remaining parts taken from reference TRBV7-2 and TRBJ2-2, reads GAGVSQSPSNKVTEKGKDVELRCDPISGHTALYWYRQSLGQGLEFLIYFQGNSAPDKSGLPSDRFSAERTGGSVSTLTIQRTQQEDSAVYLCASSPAYTGELFFGEGSRLTVL.

The chain recombines TRBV6-2 or TRBV6-3 with TRBJ1-5, with a possible D match to TRBD1 (6 bases). Trimming shortened V by 2 bases and J by 6 bases, and 11 bases separated the two germline ends. The CDR3 has 14 amino acids. Per germline, CDR1 MNHEY and CDR2 SVGEGT. The DNA of the CDR3 is TGTGCCAGCAGTTACGGGGACATGGTTCAGCCCCAGCATTTT. It yields the protein CASSYGDMVQPQHF.

The chain links TRBV28 to TRBJ2-2; 9 nucleotides agree with TRBD1. CDR3 length: 19 residues. The germline V gene has CDR1 MDHEN and CDR2 SYDVKM. Unmatched junction bases numbered 17, after V lost 3 bases and J lost 6 bases. CDR3 sequence reads: CASSFYSDRGLSLPGELFF. Here the CDR3 DNA reads TGTGCCAGCAGTTTCTATTCGGACAGGGGTTTAAGCTTGCCCGGGGAGCTGTTTTTT.

This chain joins TRBV20-1 and TRBJ2-3; maybe TRBD1 (6 bases). V lost 5 bases, J lost 5 bases, and 11 bases lay in between. Per germline, CDR1 DFQATT and CDR2 SNEGSKA (reference sequence). The CDR3 runs 12 residues. The CDR3 reads CSAGGGGDTQYF. For the CDR3, the DNA is TGCAGTGCTGGGGGCGGAGGAGATACGCAGTATTTT.

A single count supports this clonotype. The chain has TRBV9 and TRBJ2-5, with D possibly TRBD2 on 6 matching bases. Germline V lookup: CDR1 SGDLS, CDR2 YYNGEE. The CDR3 runs to 15 residues. The V gene lost 0 bases and the J gene lost 4 bases, with 13 bases spanning the gap. CDR3 protein: CASSVGRREGETQYF. Here the CDR3 DNA reads TGTGCCAGCAGCGTAGGTCGGCGGGAAGGAGAGACCCAGTACTTC.

The chain recombines TRBV25-1 with TRBJ2-7, with a weak D call TRBD2 (6 bases). V was cut by 1 base and J by 4 bases, with 8 bases left in between. The germline CDR1 and CDR2 sequences are MGHDK and SYGVNS. The CDR3 extends over 13 amino acids. The CDR3 sequence is CASSEFGGYEQYV. The CDR3 nucleotides read TGTGCCAGCAGTGAATTTGGAGGGTACGAGCAGTACGTC.

This clonotype was seen more than once but under ten times. J is TRBJ2-2 and V is TRBV6-2 or TRBV6-3, with D tentatively TRBD1 (7 bases). V shed 7 bases and J shed 5 bases, with 17 bases lying between them. Per germline, CDR1 MNHEY and CDR2 SVGEGT. The CDR3 is 15 residues long. The CDR3 DNA reads TGTGCCAGCAACTCAGGGGGGACCGGGACCGGGGAGCTGTTTTTT. Translated: CASNSGGTGTGELFF.

This clonotype has just a few counts. The chain recombines TRBV27 with TRBJ2-3; D is ambiguous. V lost 6 bases and J 5 bases, leaving 15 bases between the germline ends. Germline CDR1 is MNHEY and CDR2 is SMNVEV (reference sequence). This CDR3 has 14 amino acids. DNA for the CDR3: TGTGCCAGCAGCCTTAGACAAATCGGAGATACGCAGTATTTT. This translates into CASSLRQIGDTQYF.

In its sample, this clonotype was seen a few times. This chain uses TRBV20-1 with TRBJ2-1, with 10 bases aligning to TRBD2. The germline V gene encodes CDR1 DFQATT and CDR2 SNEGSKA (reference sequence). The junction had 9 bases not matched to a gene; V was cut back by 1 base and J by 0 bases. The CDR3 loop spans 18 amino acids. CDR3 coding DNA: TGCAGTGCTAGAGTGGAACTAGCGGGGCTTAGCTCCTACAATGAGCAGTTCTTC. Protein sequence: CSARVELAGLSSYNEQFF.

The gene calls are TRBV9 and TRBJ1-4; no reliable D call. The CDR3 length is 13 residues. The V gene's germline CDR1 is SGDLS and CDR2 YYNGEE. The germline V and J ends were trimmed by 0 bases and 5 bases, with 5 bases remaining between them. CDR3 sequence: CASSVDGNEKLFF. The CDR3 region has the DNA TGTGCCAGCAGCGTAGACGGGAATGAAAAACTGTTTTTT.

The sample holds many counts of this clonotype. The chain combines TRBV7-2 with TRBJ2-2; 8 nucleotides agree with TRBD1. Germline V lookup: CDR1 SGHTA, CDR2 FQGNSA. J was trimmed by 6 bases and V by 4 bases; bases with no gene match: 7. This CDR3 has 15 residues. CDR3 nucleotides: TGTGCCAGCAGCTCCGATACAGGGGGACCCGGGGAGCTGTTTTTT. This sequence encodes CASSSDTGGPGELFF.

The chain has TRBV7-9 and TRBJ1-1, with 8 positions matching TRBD1. This CDR3 is built from 17 residues. J gave up 1 base and V 5 bases, and 12 bases lay outside the gene matches. Germline values: CDR1 SEHNR, CDR2 FQNEAQ (reference sequence). CDR3: CASSHPRRGTGNTEAFF. In DNA, the CDR3 is TGTGCCAGCAGCCACCCCCGAAGGGGGACAGGGAACACTGAAGCTTTCTTT. Looking up the rest from reference TRBV7-9 and TRBJ1-1 gives the full variable domain: DTGVSQNPRHKITKRGQNVTFRCDPISEHNRLYWYRQTLGQGPEFLTYFQNEAQLEKSRLLSDRFSAERPKGSFSTLEIQRTEQGDSAMYLCASSHPRRGTGNTEAFFGQGTRLTVV.

The sample holds a few counts of this clonotype. The chain has TRBV7-2 and TRBJ2-2; TRBD1 agrees at 7 bases. J was trimmed by 5 bases and V by 5 bases; bases with no gene match: 2. CDR3 length: 13 residues. Germline V lookup: CDR1 SGHTA, CDR2 FQGNSA. The CDR3 DNA follows: TGTGCCAGCAGCAAACAGGGGACCGGGGAGCTGTTTTTT. Protein sequence: CASSKQGTGELFF.

The chain couples TRBV5-3 to TRBJ2-7, with 8 bases aligning to TRBD2. TRBV5-3 is an ORF for which the function is uncertain. The CDR3 totals 16 residues. DNA of the CDR3: TGTGCCAGCAGCTCCACCTTTAGCGGGACTCCCAACGAGCAGTACGTC. It is translated as CASSSTFSGTPNEQYV.

The chain combines TRBV7-3 with TRBJ2-5; 10 nucleotides agree with TRBD1. This CDR3 region has 14 residues. V lost 5 bases and J lost 4; bases outside the gene matches: 4. Germline V CDR1 and CDR2: SGHTA, FQGTGA. This CDR3 reads CASSPTGGTETQYF. As DNA, the CDR3 is TGTGCCAGCAGCCCGACAGGGGGCACAGAGACCCAGTACTTC. Filled out from reference TRBV7-3 and TRBJ2-5, the complete variable domain reads GAGVSQTPSNKVTEKGKYVELRCDPISGHTALYWYRQSLGQGPEFLIYFQGTGAADDSGLPNDRFFAVRPEGSVSTLKIQRTERGDSAVYLCASSPTGGTETQYFGPGTRLLVL.

There are many counts of this clonotype. V gene TRBV7-2 combines with J gene TRBJ2-7; D call uncertain. There are 15 residues in the CDR3. The germline gives CDR1 SGHTA, CDR2 FQGNSA. Trimming cost V 3 bases and J 2 bases, with 14 bases left between them. CDR3 protein: CASSLPDRGPYEQYF. In DNA, the CDR3 is TGTGCCAGCAGCTTGCCGGATAGAGGACCCTACGAGCAGTACTTC.

The chain couples TRBV5-1 to TRBJ2-1, with 16 positions matching TRBD2. J gave up 7 bases and V 4 bases, and 8 bases lay outside the gene matches. CDR1 SGHRS and CDR2 YFSETQ come from the germline V gene. The CDR3 is made up of 17 amino acids. CDR3 nucleotide sequence: TGCGCCAGCAGCCCGGGACTAGCGGGAGGGCCTAGTAATGAGCAGTTCTTC. Translation: CASSPGLAGGPSNEQFF. Full variable domain (remainder filled in from reference TRBV5-1 and TRBJ2-1): KAGVTQTPRYLIKTRGQQVTLSCSPISGHRSVSWYQQTPGQGLQFLFEYFSETQRNKGNFPGRFSGRQFSNSRSEMNVSTLELGDSALYLCASSPGLAGGPSNEQFFGPGTRLTVL.

This clonotype showed up just a few times. The V gene is TRBV6-1, the J gene TRBJ2-7; D might be TRBD2 (6 bases). Trimming shortened V by 7 bases and J by 1 base, and 14 bases separated the two germline ends. CDR1 is MNHNS and CDR2 is SASEGT in the germline V gene. The CDR3 has 14 amino acids. CDR3 in DNA: TGTGCCAGCACCCTCCTTCGGGGGTCCTACGAGCAGTACTTC. The encoded protein is CASTLLRGSYEQYF.

This clonotype has just one count. The chain joins TRBV10-3 to TRBJ2-1; D is perhaps TRBD2 (6 bases). The CDR3 runs to 13 residues. V lost 10 bases and J lost 10, with 20 bases in between. The germline V gene has CDR1 ENHRY and CDR2 SYGVKD. DNA for the CDR3: TGTGCCACCGTAGCGGTCCCGGAGGTAGAGCAGTTCTTC. Translating it yields CATVAVPEVEQFF.

V and J are TRBV29-1 and TRBJ1-2, with a possible D match to TRBD1 (5 bases). This CDR3 is 11 amino acids long. Trimming stripped 5 bases from V and 7 bases from J, with 11 bases between. CDR1 is SQVTM and CDR2 is ANQGSEA in the germline V gene. Here the CDR3 DNA reads TGCAGCGTTCCAAGGGGCGGTGGCTACACCTTC. Its translation is CSVPRGGGYTF.

This clonotype has at least ten counts. The chain links TRBV19 to TRBJ2-1; TRBD1 aligns across 7 bases. There are 17 residues in the CDR3. Germline CDR1 is LNHDA and CDR2 is SQIVND (reference sequence). V shed 6 bases and J 2 bases; nucleotides not matched to a gene: 13. The CDR3: CASSLIRGTTTYNEQFF. The CDR3 DNA reads TGTGCCAGTAGCCTGATCAGGGGGACAACTACCTACAATGAGCAGTTCTTC.

The CDR3 nucleotides are TGTGCCAGCAGTTACTCTAAGTACAACACGAACACCGGGGAGCTGTTTTTT. Its protein product is CASSYSKYNTNTGELFF. This chain joins TRBV6-2 or TRBV6-3 and TRBJ2-2; D is uncertain. Trimming took 0 bases from V and 0 from J, leaving 11 bases between them. The germline CDR1 and CDR2 sequences are MNHEY and SVGEGT. This CDR3 region has 17 residues.